What follows are 16 T cell receptor beta chains derived from one specimen sequenced in a study of cytomegalovirus exposure and HLA in healthy donors. Both 60 Vbeta primers and 13 Jbeta primers went into the PCR. Method: immunoSEQ multiplex PCR; TCRdb's copy keeps in-frame clones and lacks some. Recorded for this sample: 150,000 or so clones. Material: PBMCs. These receptors all stem from a woman in her forties in good health and CMV-seropositive.

This chain links TRBV11-1 with TRBJ2-7, with TRBD1 matching 9 bases. The CDR3 is 15 amino acids. V lost 4 bases and J lost 5; bases outside the gene matches: 9. Germline V gene sequence: CDR1 SGHAT, CDR2 FQDESV (reference sequence). CDR3 coding DNA: TGTGCCAGCAGCTCTTCGGGGACAGGGCTCCACGAGCAGTACTTC. Translating it yields CASSSSGTGLHEQYF.

As concerns this clone: As the CDR3 is not closed by the conserved phenylalanine or tryptophan, this likely results from a read error. The chain combines TRBV29-1 with TRBJ1-2, with 7 positions matching TRBD1. The germline V gene encodes CDR1 SQVTM and CDR2 ANQGSEA. This CDR3 has 12 residues. V lost 5 bases to trimming and J lost 5 bases; unmatched junction nucleotides: 5. CDR3 nucleotide sequence: TGCAGCGTTCTTACAGGGGATTATGGCTACACCCTC. Its protein is CSVLTGDYGYTL.

V usage is TRBV6-1 and J usage is TRBJ2-7; TRBD2 matches 7 bases. With 2 bases clipped from V and 0 bases from J, the junction kept 4 bases outside the gene matches. The CDR3 has 15 amino acids. CDR1 is MNHNS, CDR2 SASEGT, per germline. The CDR3 DNA reads TGTGCCAGCAGTGAATTCGGGGGGTTCTCCTACGAGCAGTACTTC. Its protein product is CASSEFGGFSYEQYF.

V gene TRBV18 combines with J gene TRBJ2-7, with 13 bases lining up with TRBD2. There are 16 residues in the CDR3. From germline, CDR1 is KGHSH and CDR2 LQKENI. V shed 4 bases, J shed 7 bases, and the junction held 10 bases outside the gene matches. CDR3 residues: CASSRRGLAGAGEQYF. The CDR3 bases are TGTGCCAGCTCACGACGAGGACTAGCGGGAGCGGGGGAGCAGTACTTC.

V usage is TRBV7-2 and J usage is TRBJ2-1; TRBD2 matches at 10 bases. The CDR3 consists of 15 residues. V gave up 6 bases and J gave up 9 bases; unmatched junction bases: 11. Germline V gene lookup returns CDR1 SGHTA and CDR2 FQGNSA. CDR3 loop: CASRDQAGGPGEQFF. DNA of the CDR3: TGTGCCAGCAGGGACCAAGCGGGAGGGCCGGGTGAGCAGTTCTTC.

This chain uses TRBV5-1 with TRBJ2-1; TRBD2 matches 11 bases. Germline V CDR1 and CDR2: SGHRS, YFSETQ. V lost 1 base, J lost 7 bases, and 16 bases stayed unmatched. The CDR3 spans 19 residues. CDR3 in amino acids: CASSLSRAVAGGPQNEQFF. In DNA, the CDR3 is TGCGCCAGCAGCTTGTCCAGGGCGGTAGCGGGAGGGCCCCAGAATGAGCAGTTCTTC.

V and J are TRBV19 and TRBJ2-7, with 9 bases that match TRBD2. V shed 8 bases, J shed 1 base, and the junction held 6 bases outside the gene matches. Per the germline V gene, CDR1 is LNHDA and CDR2 is SQIVND (reference sequence). The CDR3 covers 14 residues. DNA of the CDR3: TGTGCCAGTGGCTCAGCGGGAGGTTCCTACGAGCAGTACTTC. This sequence encodes CASGSAGGSYEQYF.

The J gene is TRBJ1-3, the V gene TRBV5-6; D is ambiguous. The CDR3 has 17 amino acids. V lost 1 base to trimming and J lost 0 bases, with 14 bases between them. Germline V gene lookup returns CDR1 SGHDT and CDR2 YYEEEE. The CDR3 reads CASSLLGDPDSGNTIYF. The CDR3 DNA sequence: TGTGCCAGCAGCTTGTTAGGAGACCCAGACTCTGGAAACACCATATATTTT.

The gene calls are TRBV19 and TRBJ1-3, with 7 bases that match TRBD1. This CDR3 region has 15 residues. Trimming at V came to 7 bases and at J to 2 bases, leaving 8 bases not matched to a gene. Germline-derived CDR1 and CDR2 are LNHDA and SQIVND (reference sequence). The CDR3 is CASTQTGATGNTIYF. CDR3 sequence (DNA): TGTGCCAGTACTCAAACAGGGGCAACTGGAAACACCATATATTTT.

The chain recombines TRBV28 with TRBJ1-1; D unresolved. The CDR3 loop spans 17 amino acids. Germline CDR1 reads MDHEN; CDR2 reads SYDVKM. The V gene lost 4 bases and the J gene lost 6 bases, with 24 bases spanning the gap. The DNA of the CDR3 is TGTGCCAGCAGTTCCGTGGACGGAGGGATCGCCTTGGCTGAAGCTTTCTTT. The encoded protein is CASSSVDGGIALAEAFF. The full variable domain, with the rest looked up from reference TRBV28 and TRBJ1-1, is DVKVTQSSRYLVKRTGEKVFLECVQDMDHENMFWYRQDPGLGLRLIYFSYDVKMKEKGDIPEGYSVSREKKERFSLILESASTNQTSMYLCASSSVDGGIALAEAFFGQGTRLTVV.

The rearrangement links TRBV10-3 to TRBJ2-7, with D maybe TRBD2 (7 bases). Germline V gene lookup returns CDR1 ENHRY and CDR2 SYGVKD. V dropped 2 bases and J dropped 7 bases, with 18 bases sitting between them. This CDR3 has 15 residues. Written as DNA, the CDR3 is TGTGCCATCAGTGAGAGAGGGGGAGGGAGGTCGGAGCAGTACTTC. Its protein product is CAISERGGGRSEQYF.

The chain joins TRBV28 to TRBJ1-5; TRBD1 aligns across 7 bases. CDR3 length equals 15 residues. In germline, CDR1 is MDHEN, CDR2 SYDVKM. J gave up 0 bases and V 5 bases, and 4 bases lay outside the gene matches. CDR3 nucleotide sequence: TGTGCCAGCAGTAGGGGGACAGATAGCAATCAGCCCCAGCATTTT. Protein: CASSRGTDSNQPQHF.

The genes are TRBV4-1 and TRBJ1-3, with 7 bases fitting TRBD1. The V segment lost 2 bases and the J segment 4 bases; nucleotides outside the gene matches: 8. Germline V gives CDR1 MGHRA, CDR2 YSYEKL. This CDR3 region has 16 residues. The CDR3 bases are TGCGCCAGCAGCCAAACTGACAGGGTGGGAGGAAACACCATATATTTT. Its translation is CASSQTDRVGGNTIYF.

The V gene is TRBV7-9, the J gene TRBJ1-1; 8 bases are a match to TRBD1. This CDR3 contains 14 residues. Looked up from germline, CDR1 is SEHNR and CDR2 is FQNEAQ (reference sequence). The V and J ends lost 5 bases and 2 bases, in that order; junction bases with no gene match: 4. As DNA, the CDR3 is TGTGCCAGCAGCCTAGGACAGGGAAACACTGAAGCTTTCTTT. It translates to CASSLGQGNTEAFF.

The genes are TRBV7-2 and TRBJ2-5; no clear D. CDR1 and CDR2 (germline): SGHTA, FQGNSA. This CDR3 is built from 13 residues. The V end lost 3 bases, the J end lost 4 bases, and 9 bases lay between the germline ends. The CDR3 bases are TGTGCCAGCAGCTTGCAGGTCCGAGAGACCCAGTACTTC. Protein sequence: CASSLQVRETQYF.

V is TRBV28 and J is TRBJ1-5, with a tentative D call TRBD1 (5 bases). V shed 6 bases and J shed 3 bases, with 15 bases lying between them. Germline V gene sequence: CDR1 MDHEN, CDR2 SYDVKM. This CDR3 has 15 amino acids. CDR3 nucleotide sequence: TGTGCCAGCAGACTTTCCCGACAGAACAATCAGCCCCAGCATTTT. Its protein is CASRLSRQNNQPQHF.